This TCR beta chain was identified in a study of OX40 agonist ivuxolimab in advanced cancers. A word on this clone: Its antigen is currently unknown.

General observations from the study: At doses 0.1 to 3.0 mg/kg, CD4+ and CD8+ clones expanded. Some nonresponders also had low normalized T-cell clonal expansion.

The junction had 11 bases not matched to a gene; V was cut back by 5 bases and J by 8 bases. Germline V gives CDR1 SEHNR, CDR2 FQNEAQ (reference sequence). The CDR3 is made up of 15 amino acids. Only in-frame clones appear in the TCRdb table, and some are missing; sequencing was by immunoSEQ multiplex PCR. The sample contains approximately 46,000 clones, 60% to 80% of which appear only once. The source material was CD4+ or CD8+ T cells sorted from blood, sampled in a trial of the OX40 agonist ivuxolimab. The clonotype comes from an adult with an advanced solid tumor such as melanoma, head and neck, liver or kidney cancer. The rearrangement links TRBV7-9 to TRBJ1-4; 7 nucleotides agree with TRBD1. CDR3 amino acids: CASSTYRGRGEKLFF. CDR3 nucleotides: TGTGCCAGCAGCACGTACAGGGGCCGCGGCGAAAAACTGTTTTTT.